Listed here are 23 T cell receptor beta chains from one sample, sequenced in a study of regulatory T cells in long-lasting Graves disease. The time point: persistent/refractory GD, antithyroid drugs over 5 years with positive TRAb. From PBMCs, RNA was extracted and then used to make the TCR library. Construction of the TCR beta libraries employed iRepertoire HTBI primers in conjunction with Arm-PCR of CDR3 regions. TCRdb reprocessed the multiplex PCR reads via MiXCR and lists one record per CDR3 protein. Of a few hundred thousand distinct CDR3 sequences listed, roughly 23% were seen once; the top ten hold more than 13%. The sequencing used peripheral blood mononuclear cells (PBMCs), collected when the disease was refractory, from a patient treated with antithyroid drugs. All receptors derive from a female donor with Graves disease.

For this clonotype: A read error may account for a junction end that differs from germline. The rearrangement uses TRBV19 and TRBJ2-3; 8 positions match TRBD1. Germline CDR1 and CDR2: LNHDA and SQIVND (reference sequence). The CDR3 has 15 amino acids. This CDR3 is CASSPQDRASDTQYF. The CDR3 nucleotides are TGTGCCAGTAGTCCCCAGGACAGGGCGTCAGACACGCAGTATTTT.

In this sample, this clonotype turned up many times. The chain uses TRBV5-1 and TRBJ1-1; D is possibly TRBD1 (6 bases). V lost 4 bases and J 0 bases, leaving 16 bases between the germline ends. The CDR3 has 16 residues. The V gene's germline CDR1 is SGHRS and CDR2 YFSETQ. The CDR3 loop reads CASSGRGSAMNTEAFF. The CDR3 nucleotides read TGCGCCAGCAGCGGGAGGGGGTCTGCCATGAACACTGAAGCTTTCTTT.

The J gene is TRBJ2-7, the V gene TRBV5-4, with 14 bases aligning to TRBD2. V gave up 5 bases and J gave up 2 bases; unmatched junction bases: 9. Germline CDR1 is SGHNT and CDR2 is YYREEE (reference sequence). The CDR3 is made up of 17 amino acids. Here the CDR3 reads CASSSTSGRARAYEQYF. In DNA form, the CDR3 reads TGTGCCAGCAGTTCGACTAGCGGGAGGGCCAGGGCCTACGAGCAGTACTTC.

This clonotype was counted ten times or more. The J gene is TRBJ1-5, the V gene TRBV3-1; D not resolved. This CDR3 is built from 13 residues. Trimming pared 0 bases from V and 5 bases from J, leaving 5 bases between. Germline CDR1 and CDR2: LGHDT and YNNKEL (reference sequence). Here the CDR3 DNA reads TGTGCCAGCAGCCAAGATCCGGATCAGCCCCAGCATTTT. Protein: CASSQDPDQPQHF.

At least ten counts were recorded for this clonotype. The chain joins TRBV12-3 or TRBV12-4 to TRBJ2-4; D is unclear. The CDR3 is made up of 14 amino acids. The ends were cut back, 1 base at V and 6 bases at J, with 10 bases in the middle. CDR3 DNA: TGTGCCAGCAGTTTAGGTTCAGAAGTAAACATTCAGTACTTC. Amino acid sequence: CASSLGSEVNIQYF.

The table lists this clonotype with many counts. The chain is built from TRBV5-1 and TRBJ1-1; 8 nucleotides agree with TRBD1. The CDR3 is 13 amino acids. The germline CDR1 and CDR2 sequences are SGHRS and YFSETQ. The ends lost 6 bases at V and 5 bases at J; junction bases unmatched: 6. The CDR3 protein is CASTGQGGTEAFF. The DNA for the CDR3 is TGCGCCAGCACAGGACAGGGTGGGACTGAAGCTTTCTTT.

Remarks on this clonotype: The final CDR3 position lacks the conserved phenylalanine or tryptophan, pointing to a likely read error. The CDR3 DNA follows: TGTGCCAGCAGTTACACCCAGAACACCGAAGCTTTCTCT. It encodes CASSYTQNTEAFS. The rearrangement joins TRBV2 to TRBJ1-1; no clear D gene. The CDR3 consists of 13 residues. The V gene's germline CDR1 is SNHLY and CDR2 FYNNEI.

This clonotype was observed many times. The rearrangement joins TRBV28 to TRBJ2-7; 8 positions agree with TRBD2. CDR3 length equals 14 residues. V lost 11 bases to trimming and J lost 3 bases; unmatched junction nucleotides: 12. Per the germline V gene, CDR1 is MDHEN and CDR2 is SYDVKM. The CDR3 region has the DNA TGTGCCGACTTACCGGGACTAGGGGGCTACGAGCAGTACTTC. Protein sequence: CADLPGLGGYEQYF.

The chain uses TRBV5-1 and TRBJ2-7; no firm D call. Germline V CDR1 and CDR2: SGHRS, YFSETQ. V was shortened by 1 base and J by 8 bases, with 7 bases between the two germline ends. The CDR3 has 11 amino acids. The CDR3 bases are TGCGCCAGCAGCTTGCGTTTAAAGCAGTACTTC. Amino acid sequence: CASSLRLKQYF. The full variable domain, with the rest looked up from reference TRBV5-1 and TRBJ2-7, is KAGVTQTPRYLIKTRGQQVTLSCSPISGHRSVSWYQQTPGQGLQFLFEYFSETQRNKGNFPGRFSGRQFSNSRSEMNVSTLELGDSALYLCASSLRLKQYFGPGTRLTVT.

This clonotype was picked up many times. This chain connects TRBV28 to TRBJ2-7, with 9 bases fitting TRBD1. CDR1 is MDHEN and CDR2 is SYDVKM in the germline V gene. J lost 2 bases, V lost 5 bases, and 7 bases had no gene match. This CDR3 region has 15 residues. The CDR3 coding sequence is TGTGCCAGCAGTCGCAGACAGGGGGGAACCTACGAGCAGTACTTC. Protein: CASSRRQGGTYEQYF.

CDR3 sequence reads: CASSFPTTGNYGYTF. The CDR3 DNA reads as TGTGCCAGCAGCTTCCCGACCACAGGGAACTATGGCTACACCTTC. This sequence joins TRBV11-2 and TRBJ1-2, with TRBD1 as a possible D gene (6 bases). The V and J ends lost 3 bases and 2 bases respectively, with 13 bases between them. CDR1 and CDR2 from the germline V gene are SGHAT and FQNNGV. This CDR3 contains 15 residues.

This clonotype was seen once. A much larger clone is a single base away; this may be a read error. This likely comes from a read error, as the CDR3 has no conserved phenylalanine or tryptophan at its end. The CDR3 sequence is CASSQDRNSLNTGELFL. The CDR3 region has the DNA TGTGCCAGCAGCCAAGATCGGAACAGTCTAAACACCGGGGAGCTGTTTCTT. The chain links TRBV3-1 to TRBJ2-2, with D unresolved. Germline V gene lookup returns CDR1 LGHDT and CDR2 YNNKEL (reference sequence). Trimming removed 0 bases from V and 2 bases from J, with 13 bases in between. The CDR3 contains 17 residues.

The chain combines TRBV28 with TRBJ2-1; tentatively, D is TRBD1 (5 bases). Germline lookup yields CDR1 MDHEN and CDR2 SYDVKM. This CDR3 region has 10 residues. V shed 4 bases and J shed 15 bases, with 10 bases lying between them. The CDR3 loop is CASSSGMAFF. In DNA, the CDR3 is TGTGCCAGCAGTTCAGGGATGGCGTTCTTC.

As concerns this clonotype: Relative to the germline gene, one junction end is altered; a read error may explain this. This rearrangement joins TRBV4-1 to TRBJ2-7; 11 bases agree with TRBD2. This CDR3 has 15 amino acids. Germline CDR1 is MGHRA and CDR2 is YSYEKL. CDR3 residues: CASGQIAGGPYEQYF. The CDR3 region has the DNA TGCGCCAGCGGCCAAATAGCGGGAGGGCCCTACGAGCAGTACTTC.

In this sample, this clonotype turned up many times. The CDR3 reads CASSLGGGINYGYTF. The CDR3 DNA sequence: TGCGCCAGCAGCTTGGGAGGCGGAATTAACTATGGCTACACCTTC. The rearrangement links TRBV5-1 to TRBJ1-2; no firm D call. V shed 0 bases and J shed 1 base, with 10 bases lying between them. The germline gives CDR1 SGHRS, CDR2 YFSETQ. The CDR3 has 15 amino acids.

As regards this clonotype: This may come from a read error, since a much larger clone is one base off. The V gene is TRBV28, the J gene TRBJ2-3; 9 nucleotides line up with TRBD2. The CDR3 runs to 14 residues. Per germline, CDR1 MDHEN and CDR2 SYDVKM. The V and J ends lost 11 bases and 2 bases, in that order; junction bases with no gene match: 8. The CDR3 nucleotides read TGTGCCGTTCTCAGCGGGAGGCTCACAGATACGCAGTATTTT. Translated, it gives CAVLSGRLTDTQYF.

This chain links TRBV28 with TRBJ2-1, with TRBD2 matching 9 bases. The junction had 11 bases not matched to a gene; V was cut back by 2 bases and J by 6 bases. CDR3 size: 17 residues. Germline CDR1 is MDHEN and CDR2 is SYDVKM. In DNA form, the CDR3 reads TGTGCCAGCAGTTTAATGCTCCTAGCGGGACCGGGCAATGAGCAGTTCTTC. It codes for CASSLMLLAGPGNEQFF.

The chain carries TRBV10-3 and TRBJ1-4; D is possibly TRBD1 (6 bases). Germline CDR1 reads ENHRY; CDR2 reads SYGVKD. The CDR3 contains 15 residues. V lost 0 bases and J lost 8, with 13 bases in between. The CDR3 sequence: CAISESRGTSEKLFF. The CDR3 nucleotides are TGTGCCATCAGTGAGTCGAGGGGGACGAGCGAAAAACTGTTTTTT.

This clonotype was counted only a few times. The V call is TRBV4-1, the J call TRBJ1-1; 7 bases agree with TRBD1. Germline V gene lookup returns CDR1 MGHRA and CDR2 YSYEKL. V was pared by 1 base and J by 0 bases, with 5 bases of the junction left unmatched. The CDR3 contains 16 residues. CDR3 coding DNA: TGCGCCAGCAGCCAAGCCCTGGGACAGCTGAACACTGAAGCTTTCTTT. Protein product: CASSQALGQLNTEAFF.

This clonotype has only a few counts. CDR3 sequence (DNA): TGTGCCAGCAGCTCGTCGGAACCCGGGGAGCTGTTTTTT. It codes for CASSSSEPGELFF. The chain has TRBV5-6 and TRBJ2-2; D not certain. The CDR3 length is 13 residues. With 3 bases removed from V and 6 bases from J, the gap between germline ends came to 9 bases. Germline CDR1 and CDR2: SGHDT and YYEEEE.

The gene calls are TRBV11-2 and TRBJ1-1, with D perhaps matching TRBD1 (6 bases). Deletions cut 5 bases from V and 5 bases from J, with 15 bases between. This CDR3 is 14 amino acids long. Per germline, CDR1 SGHAT and CDR2 FQNNGV. The CDR3 protein is CASSPRQDRTEAFF. The CDR3 coding sequence is TGTGCCAGCAGCCCCCGACAGGACCGGACTGAAGCTTTCTTT.

This clonotype was recorded at least ten times. Here the CDR3 reads CASSVTGTGATGELFF. The CDR3 DNA reads TGTGCCAGCAGCGTCACCGGGACAGGGGCCACCGGGGAGCTGTTTTTT. The chain joins TRBV7-8 to TRBJ2-2; 10 nucleotides align to TRBD1. The ends lost 5 bases at V and 4 bases at J; junction bases unmatched: 7. The germline gives CDR1 SGHVS, CDR2 FQNEAQ. The CDR3 runs to 16 residues.

CDR3 nucleotide sequence: TGTGCCAGCAGCTTTGCTCAAGAGACCCAGTACTTC. Translated: CASSFAQETQYF. The chain recombines TRBV7-6 with TRBJ2-5; unclear D gene. The CDR3 is made up of 12 amino acids. From germline, CDR1 is SGHVS and CDR2 FNYEAQ. V was shortened by 3 bases and J by 2 bases, with 4 bases between the two germline ends.